This T cell receptor (beta chain) is from a study of CD8+CD57+ T cells in acquired aplastic anemia. The germline V gene has CDR1 WNHNN and CDR2 SYGVQD (reference sequence). The CDR3 is made up of 16 amino acids. Trimming took 0 bases from V and 4 from J; bases not matched to a gene: 4. Patients chosen for sequencing had CD8+CD57+ cells that had expanded, as shown by flow cytometry. Genomic DNA provided the template from which TCR beta VDJ and CDR3 profiles were obtained. TCRdb itself ran the reads through MiXCR, one entry per CDR3 protein. The sample includes fewer than 200,000 distinct CDR3 sequences, roughly 50% of them seen just once. This clonotype was seen a handful of times.

The clonotype originates from a human donor with aplastic anemia. The sequencing input was sorted CD4+, CD8+, or CD8+CD57+ T cells (not recorded which) from PBMCs. The chain joins TRBV10-1 to TRBJ2-3; 10 positions agree with TRBD2. CDR3 DNA sequence: TGCGCCAGCAGTGAGTCTAGCGGGGGGACCGCAGATACGCAGTATTTT. Translation: CASSESSGGTADTQYF.